The text below deals with one T cell receptor beta chain. The sample comes from a study of PD-L1 blockade in urothelial cancer. Only in-frame clones appear in the TCRdb table, and some are missing; sequencing was by immunoSEQ multiplex PCR. The profile covers tens of thousands of clones, with approximately 87% appearing a single time and over 4% taken by the ten largest. Documented time point: pretreatment peripheral blood. Germline assignment: CDR1 PRHDT and CDR2 FYEKMQ (reference sequence). V lost 2 bases, J lost 7 bases, and 14 bases stayed unmatched. This CDR3 has 16 residues. The sample consisted of PBMCs, taken around atezolizumab (anti-PD-L1) treatment. The clonotype originates from a man aged 70-80 years with urothelial cancer. The chain recombines TRBV13 with TRBJ2-7; the match to TRBD2 covers 7 bases. The CDR3 protein is CASSLKASGAMGEQYF. The CDR3 DNA is TGTGCCAGCAGCTTAAAGGCTAGCGGTGCGATGGGGGAGCAGTACTTC.